The 17 T cell receptor beta chains listed next were all sequenced from one sample in a study of cytomegalovirus exposure and HLA in healthy donors. Clones were sequenced by immunoSEQ multiplex PCR, and TCRdb holds only the in-frame ones, with some missing. The sample lists some 140,000 clones, 70% to 90% occurring once. The source material was PBMCs. The origin of the receptors is a woman in her twenties or thirties in good health and CMV-seronegative.

The rearrangement joins TRBV5-1 to TRBJ2-1; TRBD2 agrees at 7 bases. V shed 0 bases, J shed 2 bases, and the junction held 5 bases outside the gene matches. Germline V gene sequence: CDR1 SGHRS, CDR2 YFSETQ. The CDR3 is 16 residues long. The CDR3 sequence is CASSLETGGTYNEQFF. The CDR3 nucleotides are TGCGCCAGCAGCTTGGAGACGGGGGGAACCTACAATGAGCAGTTCTTC.

The chain carries TRBV4-3 and TRBJ1-2; TRBD1 might be the D (6 bases). CDR3 length: 16 amino acids. Trimming pared 1 base from V and 0 bases from J, leaving 12 bases between. Germline CDR1 is LGHNA and CDR2 is YSLEER. The CDR3 region is CASSQAGPGANYGYTF. The CDR3, as DNA: TGCGCCAGCAGCCAAGCTGGCCCAGGGGCTAACTATGGCTACACCTTC.

V is TRBV6-5 and J is TRBJ1-5; no definite D call. V was cut by 3 bases and J by 6 bases, with 12 bases left in between. Per germline, CDR1 MNHEY and CDR2 SVGAGI. The CDR3 has 14 amino acids. CDR3 protein: CASSYYGGGQPQHF. In nucleotides, the CDR3 is TGTGCCAGCAGTTATTACGGCGGAGGTCAGCCCCAGCATTTT.

V is TRBV19 and J is TRBJ2-7; D may be TRBD1 (5 bases). The CDR3 is 14 amino acids. The V gene's germline CDR1 is LNHDA and CDR2 SQIVND (reference sequence). V was cut by 10 bases and J by 3 bases, with 19 bases left in between. CDR3 loop: CATKPSGWNYEQYF. CDR3 sequence (DNA): TGTGCCACAAAGCCATCAGGGTGGAACTACGAGCAGTACTTC. The full variable domain, its missing parts supplied by reference TRBV19 and TRBJ2-7, is DGGITQSPKYLFRKEGQNVTLSCEQNLNHDAMYWYRQDPGQGLRLIYYSQIVNDFQKGDIAEGYSVSREKKESFPLTVTSAQKNPTAFYLCATKPSGWNYEQYFGPGTRLTVT.

This clone occurred once. The rearrangement joins TRBV5-4 to TRBJ2-2; TRBD1 is a possible D gene (6 bases). V was clipped by 2 bases and J by 2 bases, with 10 bases between them. The CDR3 spans 15 residues. Germline CDR1 is SGHNT and CDR2 is YYREEE (reference sequence). For the CDR3, the DNA is TGTGCCAGCAGCTTTAGGGGGAGAAACACCGGGGAGCTGTTTTTT. Its protein product is CASSFRGRNTGELFF.

The chain couples TRBV4-1 to TRBJ1-6, with a possible D match to TRBD1 (5 bases). Germline loops: CDR1 MGHRA, CDR2 YSYEKL. Trimming took off 4 bases at V and 7 bases at J, with 14 bases between the two ends. This CDR3 spans 15 amino acids. CDR3 loop: CASSRGEAPNSPLHF. CDR3 coding DNA: TGCGCCAGCAGCCGGGGCGAGGCACCGAATTCACCCCTCCACTTT.

V is TRBV5-6 and J is TRBJ2-5; no reliable D call. Trimming shortened V by 3 bases and J by 8 bases, and 8 bases separated the two germline ends. The germline V gene encodes CDR1 SGHDT and CDR2 YYEEEE. The CDR3 runs to 11 residues. CDR3 DNA sequence: TGTGCCAGCAGCTCCACATCAACCCAGTACTTC. Protein sequence: CASSSTSTQYF. Full variable domain (missing parts from reference TRBV5-6 and TRBJ2-5): DAGVTQSPTHLIKTRGQQVTLRCSPKSGHDTVSWYQQALGQGPQFIFQYYEEEERQRGNFPDRFSGHQFPNYSSELNVNALLLGDSALYLCASSSTSTQYFGPGTRLLVL.

This chain links TRBV7-6 with TRBJ2-7, with 7 positions matching TRBD1. Germline lookup yields CDR1 SGHVS and CDR2 FNYEAQ. J lost 3 bases, V lost 3 bases, and 8 bases had no gene match. This CDR3 comprises 15 residues. DNA of the CDR3: TGTGCCAGCAGCTTCAACAGGGGACCCTACTACGAGCAGTACTTC. Translating gives CASSFNRGPYYEQYF.

J is TRBJ1-2 and V is TRBV7-8; TRBD1 agrees at 8 bases. CDR1 and CDR2 from the germline V gene are SGHVS and FQNEAQ. J lost 8 bases, V lost 10 bases, and 21 bases had no gene match. CDR3 length: 16 amino acids. The CDR3 region has the DNA TGTGCCACCCGAACGACGGGGGCAGGGGGCAGGCAAGGCTACACCTTC. Translating it yields CATRTTGAGGRQGYTF.

Comments on this clone: This CDR3 is also generated by other DNA sequences in the sample. The V gene is TRBV7-2, the J gene TRBJ2-7; TRBD1 matches at 8 bases. The CDR3 has 14 amino acids. Trimming took 4 bases from V and 2 from J; bases not matched to a gene: 4. Germline CDR1 SGHTA, CDR2 FQGNSA. The CDR3 DNA sequence: TGTGCCAGCAGCTCGCGGACAGGGCCCTACGAGCAGTACTTC. Its protein product is CASSSRTGPYEQYF.

The rearrangement uses TRBV5-1 and TRBJ2-1, with a weak D call TRBD1 (6 bases). CDR3 length: 15 amino acids. V lost 7 bases to trimming and J lost 4 bases, with 18 bases between them. Germline V gives CDR1 SGHRS, CDR2 YFSETQ. In DNA form, the CDR3 reads TGCGCCAGCTCATTTACCCCCGGGACATACAATGAGCAGTTCTTC. Encoded protein: CASSFTPGTYNEQFF.

This chain joins TRBV4-1 and TRBJ1-2, with TRBD1 matching 7 bases. CDR1 and CDR2 (germline): MGHRA, YSYEKL. The CDR3 is 14 residues long. The J segment lost 7 bases and the V segment lost 0 bases, leaving 5 bases of the junction unmatched. The CDR3 reads CASSQDIQGGGYTF. CDR3 DNA sequence: TGCGCCAGCAGCCAAGATATTCAGGGGGGTGGCTACACCTTC.

Only one count was recorded for this clone. DNA for the CDR3: TGTGCCAGCCACCCCAGGCGTGGGACCCAGTACTTC. Its translation: CASHPRRGTQYF. This chain links TRBV9 with TRBJ2-5; D call uncertain. CDR3 size: 12 residues. The V gene's germline CDR1 is SGDLS and CDR2 YYNGEE. Deletions cut 7 bases from V and 7 bases from J, with 14 bases between.

This chain joins TRBV27 and TRBJ1-6; D might be TRBD1 (5 bases). The CDR3 contains 15 residues. V was pared by 2 bases and J by 9 bases, with 14 bases between. Germline V gene sequence: CDR1 MNHEY, CDR2 SMNVEV (reference sequence). The CDR3: CASSLGRGHFSPLHF. The CDR3, as DNA: TGTGCCAGCAGTTTAGGGCGGGGCCACTTTTCACCCCTCCACTTT.

The gene calls are TRBV5-4 and TRBJ2-5, with a possible D match to TRBD2 (5 bases). The V end was cut by 4 bases, the J end by 4 bases, with 11 bases between. The CDR3 runs 13 residues. CDR1 is SGHNT and CDR2 is YYREEE in the germline V gene (reference sequence). CDR3 nucleotide sequence: TGTGCCAGCAGCCCGCCTCGGGGAGAGACCCAGTACTTC. Its protein product is CASSPPRGETQYF.

The chain combines TRBV4-2 with TRBJ1-3; the D is unclear. Germline V gives CDR1 LGHNA, CDR2 YNFKEQ. V was pared by 1 base and J by 0 bases, with 7 bases between. The length of the CDR3 is 15 residues. The CDR3 is CASSQVSLSGNTIYF. In nucleotides, the CDR3 is TGTGCCAGCAGCCAAGTCAGTCTCTCTGGAAACACCATATATTTT.

This clone came up many times. This rearrangement joins TRBV28 to TRBJ2-7; 7 bases are a match to TRBD1. In germline, CDR1 is MDHEN, CDR2 SYDVKM. V dropped 0 bases and J dropped 2; count of bases not matched to a gene: 4. This CDR3 spans 15 amino acids. The CDR3 DNA reads as TGTGCCAGCAGTTTATGGGGGGACAGCACCTACGAGCAGTACTTC. Translating it yields CASSLWGDSTYEQYF.